This passage covers 19 T cell receptor beta chains from one sample sequenced in a study of T cell changes during pregnancy in multiple sclerosis. Clones were read by immunoSEQ multiplex PCR, and TCRdb kept only the in-frame ones, dropping some. Of approximately 80,000 clones detected, 93% appear once; the ten largest clones hold 0.65% to 0.95%. The sample in question was peripheral blood, obtained in the second trimester of pregnancy. The receptors come from a female donor in good health, enrolled as a control in a pregnancy study.

This clone was counted once. The gene calls are TRBV25-1 and TRBJ2-7; TRBD1 matches 8 bases. Germline-derived CDR1 and CDR2 are MGHDK and SYGVNS. Losses at the gene ends were 6 bases for V and 6 bases for J; bases not matched to a gene: 1. There are 11 residues in the CDR3. In nucleotides, the CDR3 is TGTGCCAGCAGGACAGGGGTCGAGCAGTACTTC. This encodes CASRTGVEQYF.

The V gene is TRBV21-1, the J gene TRBJ2-1; the table assigns TRBD2, which was not confirmed against the DNA. TRBV21-1 is a listed pseudogene. The CDR3 is made up of 17 amino acids. CDR3 protein: CASSTGTSGGPSNEQFF. As DNA, the CDR3 is TGTGCCAGCAGTACAGGGACTAGCGGGGGGCCCTCCAATGAGCAGTTCTTC.

V is TRBV15 and J is TRBJ1-1, with D tentatively TRBD1 (5 bases). Trimming stripped 0 bases from V and 7 bases from J, with 12 bases between. The length of the CDR3 is 14 residues. Looked up from germline, CDR1 is LNHNV and CDR2 is YYDKDF (reference sequence). Here the CDR3 reads CATSRDLGRVEAFF. CDR3 nucleotide sequence: TGTGCCACCAGCAGAGATTTGGGCAGGGTTGAAGCTTTCTTT.

This chain uses TRBV7-6 with TRBJ2-5; D is ambiguous. This CDR3 is 14 amino acids long. The germline gives CDR1 SGHVS, CDR2 FNYEAQ. The V and J ends lost 5 bases and 1 base respectively, with 11 bases between them. The CDR3 loop is CASSPLGTQETQYF. The CDR3, as DNA: TGTGCCAGCAGCCCACTGGGCACCCAAGAGACCCAGTACTTC.

The V and J genes are TRBV7-2 and TRBJ1-1; 9 bases are a match to TRBD1. Looked up from germline, CDR1 is SGHTA and CDR2 is FQGNSA. With V trimmed by 5 bases and J by 1 base, 8 bases remained unmatched. CDR3 length: 16 amino acids. This CDR3 is CASSRYTGGRNTEAFF. The DNA for the CDR3 is TGTGCCAGCAGCCGTTACACAGGGGGCCGGAACACTGAAGCTTTCTTT. Full variable domain (remainder filled in from reference TRBV7-2 and TRBJ1-1): GAGVSQSPSNKVTEKGKDVELRCDPISGHTALYWYRQSLGQGLEFLIYFQGNSAPDKSGLPSDRFSAERTGGSVSTLTIQRTQQEDSAVYLCASSRYTGGRNTEAFFGQGTRLTVV.

This chain connects TRBV11-2 to TRBJ1-4; no reliable D call. Germline CDR1 reads SGHAT; CDR2 reads FQNNGV. Deletions cut 3 bases from V and 3 bases from J, with 11 bases between. This CDR3 is 15 amino acids long. CDR3 region: CASSFDGSPNEKLFF. In nucleotides, the CDR3 is TGTGCCAGCAGCTTCGACGGGAGTCCTAATGAAAAACTGTTTTTT.

The CDR3 region has the DNA TGTGCCAGTACCCGGACAGGGGTGAGCAATCAGCCCCAGCATTTT. It encodes CASTRTGVSNQPQHF. The rearrangement links TRBV19 to TRBJ1-5; TRBD1 aligns across 9 bases. Trimming removed 7 bases from V and 1 base from J; junction bases left unmatched: 5. The CDR3 sequence is 15 residues long. The germline gives CDR1 LNHDA, CDR2 SQIVND (reference sequence).

V is TRBV4-1 and J is TRBJ2-4; D not certain. CDR1 and CDR2 from the germline V gene are MGHRA and YSYEKL. The germline V and J ends were trimmed by 0 bases and 7 bases, with 13 bases remaining between them. The CDR3 totals 15 residues. The CDR3 bases are TGCGCCAGCAGCCAAGAGATAGAGAGTTTCAACATTCAGTACTTC. This gives the protein CASSQEIESFNIQYF.

This clone was recorded once. The chain uses TRBV27 and TRBJ2-7; 9 bases agree with TRBD1. The V segment lost 5 bases and the J segment 3 bases; nucleotides outside the gene matches: 5. This CDR3 is built from 14 residues. CDR1 MNHEY and CDR2 SMNVEV come from the germline V gene (reference sequence). CDR3 nucleotide sequence: TGTGCCAGCAGTCACGGACAGGGGAACTACGAGCAGTACTTC. Residues: CASSHGQGNYEQYF.

The chain couples TRBV9 to TRBJ2-7; D gene unclear. The germline V gene encodes CDR1 SGDLS and CDR2 YYNGEE. The CDR3 length is 16 residues. Trimming took 0 bases from V and 1 from J, leaving 14 bases between them. In DNA, the CDR3 is TGTGCCAGCAGCGTAGACGGCAGGTCCCTTTCCTACGAGCAGTACTTC. This sequence encodes CASSVDGRSLSYEQYF. Based on the CDR3 plus reference TRBV9 and TRBJ2-7, the full variable domain is DSGVTQTPKHLITATGQRVTLRCSPRSGDLSVYWYQQSLDQGLQFLIQYYNGEERAKGNILERFSAQQFPDLHSELNLSSLELGDSALYFCASSVDGRSLSYEQYFGPGTRLTVT.

The V and J genes are TRBV11-3 and TRBJ2-1, with 11 bases aligning to TRBD2. The CDR3 is 15 amino acids. J was trimmed by 10 bases and V by 3 bases; bases with no gene match: 8. Germline loops: CDR1 SGHNT, CDR2 YENEEA. CDR3 in DNA: TGTGCCAGCAGCTTTAGCGGGGGGGTATTAGGGGAGCAGTTCTTC. Translation gives CASSFSGGVLGEQFF.

The V call is TRBV5-1, the J call TRBJ2-5, with D perhaps matching TRBD1 (6 bases). This CDR3 spans 14 amino acids. The ends were cut back, 4 bases at V and 1 base at J, with 11 bases in the middle. Germline V gene data show CDR1 as SGHRS and CDR2 as YFSETQ. CDR3 nucleotides: TGCGCCAGCAGCCCCGGGACATCCCAAGAGACCCAGTACTTC. Translating gives CASSPGTSQETQYF.

This clone was recorded only once. The chain combines TRBV5-1 with TRBJ2-3; a possible D gene is TRBD1 (5 bases). V lost 0 bases and J 4 bases, leaving 12 bases between the germline ends. The CDR3 sequence is 15 residues long. CDR1 and CDR2 (germline): SGHRS, YFSETQ. For the CDR3, the DNA is TGCGCCAGCAGCTTGGAATCAGGGTGGGCAGATACGCAGTATTTT. It codes for CASSLESGWADTQYF.

The V and J genes are TRBV9 and TRBJ2-6; 9 positions match TRBD1. The V gene end was trimmed by 3 bases and the J gene end by 0 bases; junction bases not matched to a gene: 7. Germline V gene data show CDR1 as SGDLS and CDR2 as YYNGEE. The CDR3 has 18 amino acids. This CDR3 is CASSANPGQGSGANVLTF. As DNA, the CDR3 is TGTGCCAGCAGCGCTAACCCGGGACAGGGCTCTGGGGCCAACGTCCTGACTTTC.

This chain connects TRBV18 to TRBJ2-7; TRBD1 might be the D (6 bases). The CDR3 loop spans 16 amino acids. Trimming removed 2 bases from V and 1 base from J, with 15 bases in between. CDR1 is KGHSH and CDR2 is LQKENI in the germline V gene. The chain's CDR3 is CASSPIQYRVSYEQYF. The CDR3 coding sequence is TGTGCCAGCTCACCAATACAATACAGGGTATCCTACGAGCAGTACTTC.

The chain employs TRBV7-2 and TRBJ1-3, with TRBD1 as a possible D gene (6 bases). CDR1 and CDR2 (germline): SGHTA, FQGNSA. Trimming left V 1 base short and J 0 bases short, with 13 bases between. The CDR3 length is 17 residues. The CDR3 bases are TGTGCCAGCAGCTTAGTAGATCCAGGGGCCTCTGGAAACACCATATATTTT. It encodes CASSLVDPGASGNTIYF.

The chain links TRBV30 to TRBJ1-3, with 9 nucleotides matching TRBD1. The germline CDR1 and CDR2 sequences are GTSNPN and SVGIG (reference sequence). Trimming cost V 0 bases and J 4 bases; bases outside gene matches: 4. The CDR3 has 15 amino acids. The CDR3 spells CAWSVQGAGGNTIYF. In DNA, the CDR3 is TGTGCCTGGAGTGTACAGGGGGCCGGCGGAAACACCATATATTTT.

This CDR3 is CASGSMYSGASTDTQYF. The CDR3 coding sequence is TGTGCTAGTGGTTCCATGTATAGCGGGGCGAGCACAGATACGCAGTATTTT. This chain links TRBV12-5 with TRBJ2-3; 8 nucleotides match TRBD2. This CDR3 is built from 17 residues. Germline V gives CDR1 LGHNT, CDR2 FRNRAP. J was trimmed by 0 bases and V by 4 bases; bases with no gene match: 9. Drawing the rest from reference TRBV12-5 and TRBJ2-3, the complete variable domain is DARVTQTPRHKVTEMGQEVTMRCQPILGHNTVFWYRQTMMQGLELLAYFRNRAPLDDSGMPKDRFSAEMPDATLATLKIQPSEPRDSAVYFCASGSMYSGASTDTQYFGPGTRLTVL.

The V and J genes are TRBV4-1 and TRBJ1-5, with unresolved D. Germline-derived CDR1 and CDR2 are MGHRA and YSYEKL. V was cut by 1 base and J by 5 bases, with 12 bases left in between. This CDR3 region has 15 residues. In DNA, the CDR3 is TGCGCCAGCAGCCAAGGGGCGGGTAGGGATCAGCCCCAGCATTTT. This encodes CASSQGAGRDQPQHF.